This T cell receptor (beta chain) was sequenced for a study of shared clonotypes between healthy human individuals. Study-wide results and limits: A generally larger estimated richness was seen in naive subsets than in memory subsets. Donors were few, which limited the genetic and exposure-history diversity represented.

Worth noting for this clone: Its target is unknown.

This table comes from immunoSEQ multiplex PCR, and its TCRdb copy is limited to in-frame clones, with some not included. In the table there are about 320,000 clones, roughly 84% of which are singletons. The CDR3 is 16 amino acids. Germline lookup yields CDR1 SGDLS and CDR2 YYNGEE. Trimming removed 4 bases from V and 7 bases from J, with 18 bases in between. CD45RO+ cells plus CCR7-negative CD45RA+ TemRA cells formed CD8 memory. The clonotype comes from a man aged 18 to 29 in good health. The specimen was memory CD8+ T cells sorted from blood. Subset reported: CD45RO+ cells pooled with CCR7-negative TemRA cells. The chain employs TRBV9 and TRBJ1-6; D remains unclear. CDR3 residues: CASSPTPLLGNSPLHF. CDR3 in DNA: TGTGCCAGCAGCCCGACCCCCCTCCTAGGGAATTCACCCCTCCACTTT. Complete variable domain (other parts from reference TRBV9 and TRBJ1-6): DSGVTQTPKHLITATGQRVTLRCSPRSGDLSVYWYQQSLDQGLQFLIQYYNGEERAKGNILERFSAQQFPDLHSELNLSSLELGDSALYFCASSPTPLLGNSPLHFGNGTRLTVT.